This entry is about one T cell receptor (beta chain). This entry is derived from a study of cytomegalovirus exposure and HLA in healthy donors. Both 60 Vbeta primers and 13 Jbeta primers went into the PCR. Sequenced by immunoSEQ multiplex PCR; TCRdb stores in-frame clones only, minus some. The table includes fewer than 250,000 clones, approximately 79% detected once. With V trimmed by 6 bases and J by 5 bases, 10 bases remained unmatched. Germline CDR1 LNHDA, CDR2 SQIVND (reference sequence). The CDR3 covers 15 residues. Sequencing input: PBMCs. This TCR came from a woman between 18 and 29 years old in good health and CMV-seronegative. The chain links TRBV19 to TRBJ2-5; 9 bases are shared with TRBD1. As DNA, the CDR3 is TGTGCCAGTAGGAAAGCACAGGGGGCCGGGGAGACCCAGTACTTC. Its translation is CASRKAQGAGETQYF.